This TCR beta chain was sequenced during a study of blood T cell repertoires in COVID-19. On the study more broadly: Italy, Spain and the United States were the sources of the convalescent and acute COVID-19 samples. Sources were T cells, B-cell-depleted T cells, or PBMCs; the material itself was cDNA or gDNA.

V was clipped by 6 bases and J by 0 bases, with 18 bases between them. Germline-derived CDR1 and CDR2 are LNHDA and SQIVND (reference sequence). This CDR3 spans 17 amino acids. Original handling: Reference gene primer amplification in the assay estimated nucleated cell counts. Assay used: immunoSEQ multiplex PCR; TCRdb lists only in-frame clones, some missing. D and trimming come from the DNA, and the V and J calls and clone size come from that table. There are about 150,000 clones in the sample; 70% to 90% occur only once, and 7.5% to 8.5% lies in the top ten. Enrollment of patients from Seattle took place during active infection, with longitudinal follow-up.

Source material: peripheral blood. This sequence joins TRBV19 and TRBJ2-4; TRBD1 is a possible D gene (6 bases). This sequence was found in a woman in her sixties or seventies with COVID-19, enrolled during active disease. CDR3 amino acids: CASSTPLRGLAKNIQYF. Written as DNA, the CDR3 is TGTGCCAGTAGCACCCCTCTCAGGGGATTAGCCAAAAACATTCAGTACTTC.